This T cell receptor beta chain was sequenced for a study of regulatory T cells in long-lasting Graves disease. Study results and limitations: A greater number of public clonotypes (approximately 2,500) was shared by persistent patients than by new patients (over 900). Segments TRBV28, TRBJ1-2 and TRBJ2-5 showed preferential usage in persistent disease.

Germline values: CDR1 MDHEN, CDR2 SYDVKM. The CDR3 spans 14 residues. V lost 2 bases and J 5 bases, leaving 10 bases between the germline ends. Indicated time point: newly diagnosed GD, antithyroid drugs for less than 3 months. PBMC-extracted RNA yielded the TCR library. This clonotype was observed at least ten times. The antigen remains unidentified. For TCR beta, libraries came from iRepertoire HTBI primers and Arm-PCR of CDR3 regions. TCRdb redid the calling of the multiplex PCR reads with MiXCR, one entry per CDR3 protein. Of about 560,000 distinct CDR3 sequences in the sample, more than 15% are singletons; the top ten hold approximately 12%. These data are also associated with another study on T cells in Graves' hyperthyroidism and ophthalmopathy. That study adds: An initial round of RT-PCR targeting the TCR CDR3 relied on the HTBI primer set. Ophthalmopathy was separated from stable hyperthyroidism by a 13 V-J model.

The sample in question was peripheral blood mononuclear cells (PBMCs), obtained at new diagnosis, from a patient treated with antithyroid drugs. The sequence was collected from a young man with Graves disease. The chain recombines TRBV28 with TRBJ1-5; D is perhaps TRBD1 (6 bases). Here the CDR3 reads CASSLRGADQPQHF. CDR3 bases: TGTGCCAGCAGTTTAAGGGGGGCCGATCAGCCCCAGCATTTT.